This TCR beta chain came from a study of molecular identifiers for immune sequencing clone quantification. The CDR3 has 15 amino acids. The germline gives CDR1 MGHDK, CDR2 SYGVNS. The junction had 2 bases not matched to a gene; V was cut back by 2 bases and J by 1 base. TCRdb reanalysed the PCR reads using MiXCR and keeps one entry per CDR3 protein. This sample has approximately 590,000 distinct CDR3 sequences; 25% occur once, and the top ten carry approximately 0.75%. The source is a human donor in good health. Some libraries in this study had Jurkat cell RNA spiked in. Sequencing was carried out using naive CD8+ T cells from blood, with Jurkat cell RNA spiked in. Documented subset: FACS-sorted CD8+CD4-CCR7+CD45RA+ naive T cells. The chain has TRBV25-1 and TRBJ1-5, with TRBD1 identical over 7 bases. CDR3 loop: CASSEGTASNQPQHF. CDR3 bases: TGTGCCAGCAGTGAAGGGACAGCCAGCAATCAGCCCCAGCATTTT.